The rows below give T cell receptor beta chains drawn from one sample of a study of cytotoxic CD8 clonotypes in ibrutinib-treated CLL. TCRdb keeps only in-frame clones here, not all; method: immunoSEQ multiplex PCR. The repertoire includes about 140,000 clones, about 80% of them detected once, and around a quarter sits in the top ten. The sequencing here drew on PBMCs, taken after 12 months of ibrutinib treatment. Receptor source: a human donor with chronic lymphocytic leukemia. CDR3s include the opening cysteine and the closing phenylalanine or tryptophan. The order of the fields is CDR3 DNA, CDR3 protein, clone size, D gene, V gene, J gene. D genes are given only for firm matches. Clone size is shown for a subset of rows, as once, few, many or a class of expanded clone.

DNA: TGTGCCAGCAGCGTAGGTACATTAACCCGGGAAGAGACCCAGTACTTC
CDR3: CASSVGTLTREETQYF
size: NA
D: NA
V: TRBV9
J: TRBJ2-5

DNA: TGTGCCAGCAGCTTCCAACCTTACGAGCAGTACTTC
CDR3: CASSFQPYEQYF
size: NA
D: NA
V: TRBV11-2
J: TRBJ2-7

DNA: TGTGCCAGTAGCCCCTTTCCCAGAGAGAACACTGAAGCTTTCTTT
CDR3: CASSPFPRENTEAFF
size: NA
D: NA
V: TRBV19
J: TRBJ1-1

DNA: TGTGCCAGTAGAAATGGAGGGCCAGCTTTCTTT
CDR3: CASRNGGPAFF
size: NA
D: NA
V: TRBV19
J: TRBJ1-1

DNA: TGTGCCACCGGGGGGCCCAGCTCCTACAATGAGCAGTTCTTC
CDR3: CATGGPSSYNEQFF
size: NA
D: NA
V: TRBV19
J: TRBJ2-1

DNA: TGTGCCAGCAGCTTAGTGGACGGTTCACCCCTCCACTTT
CDR3: CASSLVDGSPLHF
size: NA
D: NA
V: TRBV7-9
J: TRBJ1-6

DNA: TGTGCCAGCAGGAAGGGCAGGGACTATGGCTACACCTTC
CDR3: CASRKGRDYGYTF
size: NA
D: NA
V: TRBV6-5
J: TRBJ1-2

DNA: TGTGCCATCAGCTCATATAGCAATCAGCCCCAGCATTTT
CDR3: CAISSYSNQPQHF
size: NA
D: NA
V: TRBV10-3
J: TRBJ1-5

DNA: TGTGCTAGCGGCCTGGGCGGGCAGCCCCAGCATTTT
CDR3: CASGLGGQPQHF
size: NA
D: NA
V: TRBV12-5
J: TRBJ1-5

DNA: TGTGCCACCAGACCAAAGACAGGGGGCTTCTACGAGCAGTACTTC
CDR3: CATRPKTGGFYEQYF
size: NA
D: TRBD1
V: TRBV15
J: TRBJ2-7

DNA: TGTGCCAGCAGCGGGGTGTTCGGGGAGCTGTTTTTT
CDR3: CASSGVFGELFF
size: NA
D: NA
V: TRBV5-5
J: TRBJ2-2

DNA: TGTGCCAGCAGCCGCGATGCCACTGGAAACACCATATATTTT
CDR3: CASSRDATGNTIYF
size: once
D: NA
V: TRBV5-6
J: TRBJ1-3

DNA: TGTGCCAGCAGCGTAGGCCCCTCGGATAGGGTAGGAGAGACCCAGTACTTC
CDR3: CASSVGPSDRVGETQYF
size: NA
D: NA
V: TRBV9
J: TRBJ2-5

DNA: TGTGCCAGCACCCCTCGGACCGAAGGCTACACCTTC
CDR3: CASTPRTEGYTF
size: NA
D: NA
V: TRBV28
J: TRBJ1-2

DNA: TGTGCCAGCAGGGACGGAAACACTGAAGCTTTCTTT
CDR3: CASRDGNTEAFF
size: NA
D: NA
V: TRBV6-1
J: TRBJ1-1

DNA: TGTGCCAGCAGTTCCCCCGCCGGCTATAATTCACCCCTCCACTTT
CDR3: CASSSPAGYNSPLHF
size: NA
D: NA
V: TRBV7-8
J: TRBJ1-6

DNA: TGCGCCAGCAGTAAGGGACCCAGCACAGATACGCAGTATTTT
CDR3: CASSKGPSTDTQYF
size: NA
D: NA
V: TRBV5-1
J: TRBJ2-3

DNA: TGTGCCTGGTGTCGGGGGAGCTCTGGAAACACCATATATTTT
CDR3: CAWCRGSSGNTIYF
size: NA
D: NA
V: TRBV30
J: TRBJ1-3

DNA: TGTGCCAGCAGCCCCGGGGACGGGAAGGGAAAACTGTTTTTT
CDR3: CASSPGDGKGKLFF
size: NA
D: NA
V: TRBV27
J: TRBJ1-4

DNA: TGTGCCAGCAGTTATCAGGTTGGACAGTCTGAGCAGTTCTTC
CDR3: CASSYQVGQSEQFF
size: NA
D: NA
V: TRBV6-5
J: TRBJ2-1

DNA: TGTGCCAGCAGTATCTCGAACCTGAACACTGAAGCTTTCTTT
CDR3: CASSISNLNTEAFF
size: many
D: NA
V: TRBV7-9
J: TRBJ1-1